A selection of T cell receptor beta chains follows, all from one sample in a study of T-cell reconstitution after alpha-beta-depleted transplantation in children. Via MiXCR, TCRdb re-called the PCR reads, giving one row per CDR3 protein. The data contain about 980,000 distinct CDR3 sequences, around 30% of them singletons. The source was PBMCs, mostly from graft donor cells, collected 360 days after TCRalphabeta/CD19-depleted stem cell transplant. These receptors were taken from a boy younger than two who had a stem cell transplant for SCID, so the T cells may come from the graft donor. The CDR3 runs from the conserved cysteine through the conserved F or W. D genes are given only for firm matches. Rows may omit the clone size; those that give it use once, few, many or a size class.

clone_size: NA; j_call: TRBJ2-2; v_call: TRBV14; d_call: TRBD2; cdr3_nt: TGTGCCAGCAGCCAAGATCGGCTAGCGGGAATCGAGGGCACCGGGGAGCTGTTTTTT; cdr3_aa: CASSQDRLAGIEGTGELFF
clone_size: NA; j_call: TRBJ2-1; v_call: TRBV7-2; d_call: NA; cdr3_nt: TGTGCCAGCAGCTTAGTCGGAACCACCTACAATGAGCAGTTCTTC; cdr3_aa: CASSLVGTTYNEQFF
clone_size: NA; j_call: TRBJ1-5; v_call: TRBV4-3; d_call: NA; cdr3_nt: TGCGCCAGCAGCCAAGTTTTGGCGGGGAATCAGCCCCAGCATTTT; cdr3_aa: CASSQVLAGNQPQHF
clone_size: few; j_call: TRBJ2-1; v_call: TRBV20-1; d_call: NA; cdr3_nt: TGCAGTGCGAGAGGGTGGGGCCCCCTAGGAAACAATGAGCAGTTCTTC; cdr3_aa: CSARGWGPLGNNEQFF
clone_size: NA; j_call: TRBJ2-5; v_call: TRBV24-1; d_call: TRBD1; cdr3_nt: TGTGCCACCAGCGAACAGGGGAGAGAGACCCAGTACTTC; cdr3_aa: CATSEQGRETQYF
clone_size: NA; j_call: TRBJ2-3; v_call: TRBV27; d_call: TRBD2; cdr3_nt: TGTGCCAGCAGTTCCCTCCGACTAGCGGCCCGCACAGATACGCAGTATTTT; cdr3_aa: CASSSLRLAARTDTQYF
clone_size: NA; j_call: TRBJ2-1; v_call: TRBV27; d_call: TRBD2; cdr3_nt: TGTGCCAGCAGTTTAGGCAGCGGGGGGTACTTTTACAATGAGCAGTTCTTC; cdr3_aa: CASSLGSGGYFYNEQFF
clone_size: few; j_call: TRBJ2-5; v_call: TRBV3-1; d_call: TRBD2; cdr3_nt: TGTGCCAGCAGCCAATATCCCGACCTAGCGGGGGTTGCATTGGAGACCCAGTACTTC; cdr3_aa: CASSQYPDLAGVALETQYF
clone_size: NA; j_call: TRBJ2-7; v_call: TRBV5-1; d_call: TRBD1; cdr3_nt: TGCGCCAGCAGCTTGCGACAGGGTCACGAGCAGTACTTC; cdr3_aa: CASSLRQGHEQYF
clone_size: NA; j_call: TRBJ1-4; v_call: TRBV4-1; d_call: TRBD1; cdr3_nt: TGCGCCAGCAGCCTCGGGACAGGGGGGTTCCTTTCCGAAAAACTGTTTTTT; cdr3_aa: CASSLGTGGFLSEKLFF
clone_size: few; j_call: TRBJ1-1; v_call: TRBV12-3/TRBV12-4; d_call: NA; cdr3_nt: TGTGCGGGGCGGGGGGACGGGACTGAAGCTTTCTTT; cdr3_aa: CAGRGDGTEAFF
clone_size: NA; j_call: TRBJ2-7; v_call: TRBV5-1; d_call: NA; cdr3_nt: TGCGCCAGCAGAAGGGGGGTGGGGTTTGACGAGCAGTACTTC; cdr3_aa: CASRRGVGFDEQYF
clone_size: few; j_call: TRBJ2-3; v_call: TRBV3-1; d_call: TRBD2; cdr3_nt: TGTGCCAGCAGCTCCTCGGGACTAGCGGGGGGTCGCACAGATACGCAGTATTTT; cdr3_aa: CASSSSGLAGGRTDTQYF
clone_size: NA; j_call: TRBJ2-7; v_call: TRBV3-1; d_call: TRBD1; cdr3_nt: TGTGCCAGCAGCCACCGGACAGGGGTCTACGAGCAGTACTTC; cdr3_aa: CASSHRTGVYEQYF
clone_size: NA; j_call: TRBJ2-1; v_call: TRBV3-1; d_call: NA; cdr3_nt: TGTGCCAGCAGCCCACGGCCCAGCGGCGCCTACAATGAGCAGTTCTTC; cdr3_aa: CASSPRPSGAYNEQFF
clone_size: NA; j_call: TRBJ2-7; v_call: TRBV5-1; d_call: NA; cdr3_nt: TGCGCCAGCAGCTTGGAATCGGGTAACCACGAGCAGTACTTC; cdr3_aa: CASSLESGNHEQYF
clone_size: NA; j_call: TRBJ2-7; v_call: TRBV28; d_call: NA; cdr3_nt: TGTGCCAGCGGGGTGAGCCGGGATGCTTCCTACGAGCAGTACTTC; cdr3_aa: CASGVSRDASYEQYF
clone_size: NA; j_call: TRBJ2-3; v_call: TRBV28; d_call: NA; cdr3_nt: TGTGCCAGCAGCGTGTTGAGGGACACAGATACGCAGTATTTT; cdr3_aa: CASSVLRDTDTQYF
clone_size: NA; j_call: TRBJ1-6; v_call: TRBV30; d_call: NA; cdr3_nt: TGTGCCTGGAGCCGAGGCCCGGGGCCCTATAATTCACCCCTCCACTTT; cdr3_aa: CAWSRGPGPYNSPLHF
clone_size: NA; j_call: TRBJ2-2; v_call: TRBV7-7; d_call: NA; cdr3_nt: TGTGCCAGCAGCTTTACTGTAAACACCGGGGAGCTGTTTTTT; cdr3_aa: CASSFTVNTGELFF
clone_size: NA; j_call: TRBJ2-5; v_call: TRBV6-4; d_call: TRBD1; cdr3_nt: TGTGCCAGCAGTCCAAGCCTAGTCCCGGGACAGGGCACCTGGCAAGAGACCCAGTACTTC; cdr3_aa: CASSPSLVPGQGTWQETQYF
clone_size: NA; j_call: TRBJ1-4; v_call: TRBV12-3/TRBV12-4; d_call: TRBD1; cdr3_nt: TGTGCCAGCAGTGCCGACAGGGTTAATGAAAAACTGTTTTTT; cdr3_aa: CASSADRVNEKLFF
clone_size: NA; j_call: TRBJ2-1; v_call: TRBV5-5; d_call: TRBD1; cdr3_nt: TGTGCCAGCAGCTTGGATACAGGGGTCAATGAGCAGTTCTTC; cdr3_aa: CASSLDTGVNEQFF
clone_size: NA; j_call: TRBJ2-6; v_call: TRBV19; d_call: NA; cdr3_nt: TGTGCCAGTAGCTCGGGACCCCCCTCTGGGGCCAACGTCCTGACTTTC; cdr3_aa: CASSSGPPSGANVLTF
clone_size: few; j_call: TRBJ2-3; v_call: TRBV7-2; d_call: NA; cdr3_nt: TGTGCCAGCAGCCTCAGGCGGGACTCGTCCGATACGCAGTATTTT; cdr3_aa: CASSLRRDSSDTQYF
clone_size: few; j_call: TRBJ2-3; v_call: TRBV15; d_call: NA; cdr3_nt: TGTGCCACCAGCAGAGTTTCGGGGCCCACAGATACGCAGTATTTT; cdr3_aa: CATSRVSGPTDTQYF
clone_size: few; j_call: TRBJ2-7; v_call: TRBV5-1; d_call: NA; cdr3_nt: TGCGCCAGCAGCTTGGACCAGGGGAAGGAGTACTTC; cdr3_aa: CASSLDQGKEYF
clone_size: NA; j_call: TRBJ2-6; v_call: TRBV10-3; d_call: NA; cdr3_nt: TGTGCCATCAGTGAGCCGACGATCTCTGGGGCCAACGTCCTGACTTTC; cdr3_aa: CAISEPTISGANVLTF
clone_size: few; j_call: TRBJ2-1; v_call: TRBV10-3; d_call: NA; cdr3_nt: TGTGCCATCAGTGGAGGGAATGATGAGCAGTTCTTC; cdr3_aa: CAISGGNDEQFF
clone_size: NA; j_call: TRBJ2-1; v_call: TRBV27; d_call: TRBD2; cdr3_nt: TGTGCCAGCAGTTTATCGCCTAGCGGGGGTGGTGAGCAGTTCTTC; cdr3_aa: CASSLSPSGGGEQFF
clone_size: NA; j_call: TRBJ2-5; v_call: TRBV5-1; d_call: NA; cdr3_nt: TGCGCCAGCAGCTTTTTGGGGGCATGGGAGACCCAGTACTTC; cdr3_aa: CASSFLGAWETQYF
clone_size: NA; j_call: TRBJ2-7; v_call: TRBV11-2; d_call: NA; cdr3_nt: TGTGCCAGCAGACCCGACAGGAGCTCCTACGAGCAGTACTTC; cdr3_aa: CASRPDRSSYEQYF
clone_size: NA; j_call: TRBJ1-2; v_call: TRBV20-1; d_call: NA; cdr3_nt: TGCAGTGCTAGAGATCCGGGCCCCTATGGCTACACCTTC; cdr3_aa: CSARDPGPYGYTF
clone_size: NA; j_call: TRBJ2-2; v_call: TRBV5-5; d_call: NA; cdr3_nt: TGTGCCAGCAGCTTGGCTGCGGCCCCCGACACCGGGGAGCTGTTTTTT; cdr3_aa: CASSLAAAPDTGELFF
clone_size: NA; j_call: TRBJ1-2; v_call: TRBV27; d_call: TRBD1; cdr3_nt: TGTGCCAGCAGTTCTGGACAGGGATCAATTCATGGCTACACCTTC; cdr3_aa: CASSSGQGSIHGYTF
clone_size: many; j_call: TRBJ2-5; v_call: TRBV4-1; d_call: NA; cdr3_nt: TGCGCCAGCAGCCCTTACGCAGGCCTACAAGAGACCCAGTACTTC; cdr3_aa: CASSPYAGLQETQYF
clone_size: few; j_call: TRBJ2-2; v_call: TRBV4-3; d_call: TRBD1; cdr3_nt: TGCGCCAGCAGGCGTGAACCAAGGGGACAGGGAGACACCGGGGAGCTGTTTTTT; cdr3_aa: CASRREPRGQGDTGELFF
clone_size: few; j_call: TRBJ1-3; v_call: TRBV4-3; d_call: NA; cdr3_nt: TGCGCCAGCAGCACTCAGGGTACGGGAAACACCATATATTTT; cdr3_aa: CASSTQGTGNTIYF
clone_size: NA; j_call: TRBJ2-3; v_call: TRBV20-1; d_call: TRBD2; cdr3_nt: TGCACTGCCCTTAGCGGGGAGGAAGATACGCAGTATTTT; cdr3_aa: CTALSGEEDTQYF
clone_size: few; j_call: TRBJ2-1; v_call: TRBV15; d_call: TRBD1; cdr3_nt: TGTGCCACCGGCCCTCAGGGGGCGCGCGATGAGCAGTTCTTC; cdr3_aa: CATGPQGARDEQFF
clone_size: NA; j_call: TRBJ2-3; v_call: TRBV9; d_call: NA; cdr3_nt: TGTGCCAGCAGCGCGGGTAGATGGGATACGCAGTATTTT; cdr3_aa: CASSAGRWDTQYF
clone_size: NA; j_call: TRBJ1-5; v_call: TRBV2; d_call: NA; cdr3_nt: TGTGCCAGCAGGAGGGGGTGGAATAGCAATCAGCCCCAGCATTTT; cdr3_aa: CASRRGWNSNQPQHF
clone_size: NA; j_call: TRBJ2-7; v_call: TRBV20-1; d_call: NA; cdr3_nt: TGCAGTGCTAGGGATTTTGGGCAGAGAATCGATAGCGAGCAGTACTTC; cdr3_aa: CSARDFGQRIDSEQYF
clone_size: NA; j_call: TRBJ2-2; v_call: TRBV4-2; d_call: NA; cdr3_nt: TGTGCCAGCAGCCAAGACGTGGGGGTGACGACCGGGGAGCTGTTTTTT; cdr3_aa: CASSQDVGVTTGELFF
clone_size: NA; j_call: TRBJ2-1; v_call: TRBV29-1; d_call: NA; cdr3_nt: TGCAGCGTTTTACAGGCCCGATACAATGAGCAGTTCTTC; cdr3_aa: CSVLQARYNEQFF
clone_size: NA; j_call: TRBJ2-2; v_call: TRBV7-2; d_call: NA; cdr3_nt: TGTGCCAGCAGCTCTTGGCGGATGACCGGGGAGCTGTTTTTT; cdr3_aa: CASSSWRMTGELFF
clone_size: few; j_call: TRBJ2-2; v_call: TRBV20-1; d_call: NA; cdr3_nt: TGCAGTGCTTCACTAGACCCTTACACCGGGGAGCTGTTTTTT; cdr3_aa: CSASLDPYTGELFF
clone_size: NA; j_call: TRBJ1-1; v_call: TRBV10-2; d_call: NA; cdr3_nt: TGCGCCAGCGTAGAAATCGGACGGGGGGGTCAGGCTTTCTTT; cdr3_aa: CASVEIGRGGQAFF